The 14 T cell receptor beta chains given below trace back to one sample, sequenced in a study of blood T cell repertoires in COVID-19. TCRdb's table, derived via immunoSEQ multiplex PCR, lists solely in-frame clones and lacks some. The top ten hold 8.5% to 9.5% of the sample, which has 200,000 to 250,000 clones, approximately 85% seen once. Sequencing input: PBMCs or T cells enriched from blood (not recorded which). These receptors were obtained from a woman aged 45-65 years with acute COVID-19.

The chain joins TRBV2 to TRBJ1-1, with TRBD1 as a possible D gene (6 bases). Germline V CDR1 and CDR2: SNHLY, FYNNEI. The germline V and J ends were trimmed by 9 bases and 1 base, with 12 bases remaining between them. The length of the CDR3 is 13 residues. The CDR3 DNA reads as TGTGCCAGGATACAGGGAAAGAACACTGAAGCTTTCTTT. It codes for CARIQGKNTEAFF.

The table lists this clone with a few counts. The chain links TRBV2 to TRBJ1-4; TRBD1 might be the D (5 bases). V gave up 5 bases and J gave up 11 bases, with 18 bases separating them. Germline-derived CDR1 and CDR2 are SNHLY and FYNNEI. This CDR3 comprises 14 residues. CDR3 DNA sequence: TGTGCCAGCAGTCCGGACAATGGTGCGGAGAAACTGTTTTTT. Encoded protein: CASSPDNGAEKLFF. The whole variable domain, remainder taken from reference TRBV2 and TRBJ1-4, is EPEVTQTPSHQVTQMGQEVILRCVPISNHLYFYWYRQILGQKVEFLVSFYNNEISEKSEIFDDQFSVERPDGSNFTLKIRSTKLEDSAMYFCASSPDNGAEKLFFGSGTQLSVL.

The chain joins TRBV5-4 to TRBJ2-5; TRBD2 agrees at 11 bases. The germline V gene has CDR1 SGHNT and CDR2 YYREEE (reference sequence). This CDR3 is 16 amino acids long. V dropped 4 bases and J dropped 4; count of bases not matched to a gene: 9. Here the CDR3 DNA reads TGTGCCAGCAGCCGCTTTACTAGCGGGGGTGGAGAGACCCAGTACTTC. The encoded protein is CASSRFTSGGGETQYF.

This clone was observed a single time. This chain links TRBV10-3 with TRBJ2-7; 8 nucleotides agree with TRBD1. This CDR3 is 16 amino acids long. Germline CDR1 is ENHRY and CDR2 is SYGVKD. With V trimmed by 0 bases and J by 0 bases, 4 bases remained unmatched. The CDR3 protein is CAISESWTGSSYEQYF. The CDR3 nucleotides read TGTGCCATCAGTGAGTCTTGGACAGGGAGCTCCTACGAGCAGTACTTC.

This clone was detected only a few times. The V and J genes are TRBV25-1 and TRBJ1-3, with 8 bases fitting TRBD1. Germline V CDR1 and CDR2: MGHDK, SYGVNS. V dropped 6 bases and J dropped 3; count of bases not matched to a gene: 7. The CDR3 loop spans 15 amino acids. The DNA for the CDR3 is TGTGCCAGCAGCCCAGGGGGCTTTAATGGAAACACCATATATTTT. Its protein product is CASSPGGFNGNTIYF.

This clone was seen a single time. The chain combines TRBV19 with TRBJ1-4; 10 bases align to TRBD1. Germline trimming cut 6 bases from V and 12 bases from J; bases unmatched to any gene: 13. The CDR3 runs to 15 residues. Germline CDR1 is LNHDA and CDR2 is SQIVND (reference sequence). As DNA, the CDR3 is TGTGCCAGTAGCTACGGGACAGGGGCTAGCTGGGAACTGTTTTTT. Protein product: CASSYGTGASWELFF.

The rearrangement joins TRBV25-1 to TRBJ1-2; D is undetermined. Germline V gene data show CDR1 as MGHDK and CDR2 as SYGVNS. V was trimmed by 6 bases and J by 8 bases, leaving 13 bases between them. The CDR3 covers 12 residues. CDR3 coding DNA: TGTGCCAGCAGCAATTCGCCCAGGGGCTACACCTTC. The encoded protein is CASSNSPRGYTF.

The chain uses TRBV25-1 and TRBJ2-4, with D maybe TRBD2 (7 bases). The germline CDR1 and CDR2 sequences are MGHDK and SYGVNS. The V gene lost 3 bases and the J gene lost 7 bases, with 19 bases spanning the gap. The CDR3 runs 16 residues. The CDR3: CASSDRGGGPSNIQYF. The CDR3 DNA sequence: TGTGCCAGCAGTGATCGAGGCGGGGGCCCGAGCAACATTCAGTACTTC. Looking up the rest from reference TRBV25-1 and TRBJ2-4 gives the full variable domain: EADIYQTPRYLVIGTGKKITLECSQTMGHDKMYWYQQDPGMELHLIHYSYGVNSTEKGDLSSESTVSRIRTEHFPLTLESARPSHTSQYLCASSDRGGGPSNIQYFGAGTRLSVL.

This clone was observed a single time. This chain uses TRBV2 with TRBJ1-3, with 7 bases lining up with TRBD1. Germline values: CDR1 SNHLY, CDR2 FYNNEI. The CDR3 loop spans 15 amino acids. After removal of 5 bases from V and 2 bases from J, the junction contained 6 bases not matched to a gene. The CDR3 DNA sequence: TGTGCCAGCAGTTTGCACAGGGGCGCTGGAAACACCATATATTTT. Its translation: CASSLHRGAGNTIYF. Full variable domain (outside the CDR3, taken from reference TRBV2 and TRBJ1-3): EPEVTQTPSHQVTQMGQEVILRCVPISNHLYFYWYRQILGQKVEFLVSFYNNEISEKSEIFDDQFSVERPDGSNFTLKIRSTKLEDSAMYFCASSLHRGAGNTIYFGEGSWLTVV.

The CDR3 spells CASSYQISQPQHF. The CDR3 nucleotides read TGTGCCAGCAGTTACCAGATCAGTCAGCCCCAGCATTTT. The chain combines TRBV6-5 with TRBJ1-5; D gene unclear. CDR3 length: 13 amino acids. V lost 2 bases to trimming and J lost 6 bases, with 8 bases between them. Germline V gene data show CDR1 as MNHEY and CDR2 as SVGAGI.

This clone came up once. The chain recombines TRBV12-5 with TRBJ1-5, with 8 bases identical to TRBD1. The trim removed 5 bases at V and 4 bases at J, leaving 10 bases unmatched. Germline CDR1 reads LGHNT; CDR2 reads FRNRAP. This CDR3 comprises 16 residues. The CDR3 here is CASGTGTGPKNQPQHF. CDR3 in DNA: TGTGCTAGTGGTACCGGGACAGGTCCCAAAAATCAGCCCCAGCATTTT.

This clone is a singleton in its sample. The chain couples TRBV5-1 to TRBJ2-2; D is undetermined. From germline, CDR1 is SGHRS and CDR2 YFSETQ. The CDR3 contains 13 residues. V was shortened by 6 bases and J by 1 base, with 7 bases between the two germline ends. This chain's CDR3 is CASKAGNTGELFF. The CDR3 DNA sequence: TGCGCCAGCAAGGCAGGGAACACCGGGGAGCTGTTTTTT.

Here the CDR3 DNA reads TGTGCCAGTAGTTTCGGTTCCGATAGCAATCAGCCCCAGCATTTT. Translation: CASSFGSDSNQPQHF. The chain has TRBV19 and TRBJ1-5; D is ambiguous. Germline assignment: CDR1 LNHDA and CDR2 SQIVND (reference sequence). There are 15 residues in the CDR3. V lost 5 bases and J 0 bases, leaving 11 bases between the germline ends.

This clone was seen many times. This chain connects TRBV14 to TRBJ2-5, with 7 bases matching TRBD2. Germline trimming cut 0 bases from V and 4 bases from J; bases unmatched to any gene: 8. Germline lookup yields CDR1 SGHDN and CDR2 FVKESK. CDR3 length: 16 residues. The CDR3 coding sequence is TGTGCCAGCAGCCAAGACGGCGGGGGAGCCCCAGAGACCCAGTACTTC. This codes for CASSQDGGGAPETQYF.